These 9 T cell receptor beta chains originate from one sample sequenced in a study of CD8 T cells in ankylosing spondylitis. Points from the study as a whole: Blood of patients with ankylosing spondylitis appeared to be characterized by a TCR beta motif of about 8 highly homologous variants.

TCRdb analysed the 5' RACE reads with MiXCR anew, one entry per CDR3 protein. The sample holds 220,000 or so distinct CDR3 sequences, around 18% seen once. These receptors' targets are unknown. Input material: blood, either unsorted or a sorted T cell fraction (not recorded which). The source of these receptors is a male donor with ankylosing spondylitis.

The V and J genes are TRBV4-1 and TRBJ2-1; 7 bases are shared with TRBD2. The V gene end was trimmed by 0 bases and the J gene end by 7 bases; junction bases not matched to a gene: 3. CDR3 length: 14 residues. Germline V lookup: CDR1 MGHRA, CDR2 YSYEKL. As DNA, the CDR3 is TGCGCCAGCAGCCAAGATTTGCGGGGGAATGAGCAGTTCTTC. This translates into CASSQDLRGNEQFF.

This chain uses TRBV27 with TRBJ2-7, with 9 bases identical to TRBD2. V was pared by 3 bases and J by 2 bases, with 2 bases of the junction left unmatched. The CDR3 is 14 residues long. Germline CDR1 and CDR2: MNHEY and SMNVEV (reference sequence). The CDR3 reads CASSLVAGAYEQYF. DNA for the CDR3: TGTGCCAGCAGTTTGGTAGCGGGGGCCTACGAGCAGTACTTC.

This clonotype appeared many times. The gene calls are TRBV27 and TRBJ1-2, with D possibly TRBD1 on 5 matching bases. This CDR3 region has 14 residues. V lost 6 bases and J lost 3, with 14 bases in between. Germline-derived CDR1 and CDR2 are MNHEY and SMNVEV (reference sequence). CDR3 protein: CASSPTGTDYGYTF. In DNA form, the CDR3 reads TGTGCCAGCAGCCCGACCGGGACGGACTATGGCTACACCTTC.

This chain links TRBV5-6 with TRBJ2-1; a weak D match, TRBD1 (5 bases). The CDR3 has 12 residues. CDR1 is SGHDT, CDR2 YYEEEE, per germline. The V and J ends lost 3 bases and 7 bases respectively, with 8 bases between them. CDR3 in amino acids: CASSWQGNEQFF. The CDR3 region has the DNA TGTGCCAGCAGCTGGCAGGGAAATGAGCAGTTCTTC.

V and J are TRBV10-3 and TRBJ2-1; D unclear. Germline V CDR1 and CDR2: ENHRY, SYGVKD. The CDR3 consists of 13 residues. The germline V and J ends were trimmed by 2 bases and 4 bases, with 6 bases remaining between them. The CDR3 here is CAISEEYYNEQFF. The DNA for the CDR3 is TGTGCCATCAGTGAGGAGTATTACAATGAGCAGTTCTTC.

The chain has TRBV4-3 and TRBJ2-1; 7 nucleotides align to TRBD2. Germline trimming cut 3 bases from V and 3 bases from J; bases unmatched to any gene: 5. CDR3 length: 15 residues. Germline assignment: CDR1 LGHNA and CDR2 YSLEER. The CDR3 is CASSHGLADYNEQFF. The CDR3 DNA follows: TGCGCCAGCAGCCACGGCCTAGCGGACTACAATGAGCAGTTCTTC.

This clonotype was observed many times. The chain uses TRBV29-1 and TRBJ2-2; perhaps TRBD2 as D (6 bases). Germline CDR1 and CDR2: SQVTM and ANQGSEA. The CDR3 has 13 residues. V lost 6 bases and J 3 bases, leaving 11 bases between the germline ends. This CDR3 is CSVAREDTGELFF. In DNA form, the CDR3 reads TGCAGCGTAGCTAGGGAGGACACCGGGGAGCTGTTTTTT.

The V call is TRBV6-2 or TRBV6-3, the J call TRBJ2-5; TRBD1 is a possible D gene (5 bases). The CDR3 covers 20 residues. The V gene lost 5 bases and the J gene lost 5 bases, with 33 bases spanning the gap. Germline V CDR1 and CDR2: MNHEY, SVGEGT. The CDR3 region has the DNA TGTGCCAGCAGTACTCCCACTGGCGCAGGGATATTCCTTAGTGGCGAGACCCAGTACTTC. Its translation: CASSTPTGAGIFLSGETQYF.

This clonotype has a count of ten or more. The DNA of the CDR3 is TGTGCCAGCAGTGCCAGGATGAACTATGGCTACACCTTC. Its translation is CASSARMNYGYTF. This chain links TRBV28 with TRBJ1-2; no firm D call. The CDR3 contains 13 residues. V shed 5 bases and J shed 2 bases, with 9 bases lying between them. Germline V gene sequence: CDR1 MDHEN, CDR2 SYDVKM.